Listed here are 12 T cell receptor beta chains from one sample, sequenced in a study of T cell responses to AZD1222 COVID-19 vaccine. Clones were sequenced by immunoSEQ multiplex PCR, and TCRdb holds only the in-frame ones, with some missing. The sample consists of 140,000 to 150,000 clones, 93% of them appearing once. This material consisted of peripheral blood, taken on day 0 of AZD1222 vaccination. All receptors come from an adult in good health.

The genes are TRBV7-8 and TRBJ1-2, with unresolved D. The CDR3 sequence is 16 residues long. V lost 4 bases, J lost 1 base, and 16 bases lay in between. From germline, CDR1 is SGHVS and CDR2 FQNEAQ. The CDR3 region has the DNA TGTGCCAGCAGCTCTCTGGATAGTACCAGTAACTATGGCTACACCTTC. Its translation is CASSSLDSTSNYGYTF.

The chain couples TRBV11-2 to TRBJ1-1; D unclear. Deletions cut 4 bases from V and 3 bases from J, with 21 bases between. This CDR3 has 17 amino acids. The germline V gene encodes CDR1 SGHAT and CDR2 FQNNGV. The CDR3 DNA reads TGTGCCAGCAGCTCAGGCGTCTATGGGGTGGCACACACTGAAGCTTTCTTT. Protein: CASSSGVYGVAHTEAFF. The entire variable domain, with the rest obtained from reference TRBV11-2 and TRBJ1-1, is as follows: EAGVAQSPRYKIIEKRQSVAFWCNPISGHATLYWYQQILGQGPKLLIQFQNNGVVDDSQLPKDRFSAERLKGVDSTLKIQPAKLEDSAVYLCASSSGVYGVAHTEAFFGQGTRLTVV.

This chain links TRBV4-3 with TRBJ1-6; possible D gene TRBD1, 6 bases. The CDR3 runs to 14 residues. Germline CDR1 is LGHNA and CDR2 is YSLEER. The ends were cut back, 0 bases at V and 11 bases at J, with 11 bases in the middle. This CDR3 is CASSQDGGRAPLHF. CDR3 nucleotide sequence: TGCGCCAGCAGCCAAGATGGGGGCAGAGCACCCCTCCACTTT.

The chain uses TRBV28 and TRBJ2-1, with TRBD1 matching 9 bases. This CDR3 is 16 amino acids long. The germline CDR1 and CDR2 sequences are MDHEN and SYDVKM. Losses at the gene ends were 7 bases for V and 3 bases for J; bases not matched to a gene: 10. The CDR3 region has the DNA TGTGCCAGCACCTCTCCCCGGGACAGGGTCTACAATGAGCAGTTCTTC. Protein sequence: CASTSPRDRVYNEQFF.

This chain connects TRBV10-1 to TRBJ1-1; perhaps TRBD1 as D (5 bases). CDR1 and CDR2 (germline): WNHNN, SYGVQD (reference sequence). Between the trimmed V and J ends, which lost 9 bases and 0 bases, there was a span of 8 bases. The CDR3 runs 12 residues. In nucleotides, the CDR3 is TGCGCCAGGGAGACAGTGAACACTGAAGCTTTCTTT. It specifies CARETVNTEAFF.

The chain is built from TRBV15 and TRBJ1-1; no clear D gene. This CDR3 spans 13 amino acids. The V gene's germline CDR1 is LNHNV and CDR2 YYDKDF (reference sequence). V lost 7 bases and J 1 base, leaving 10 bases between the germline ends. CDR3 coding DNA: TGTGCCACCACAGCCCTAGGGAACACTGAAGCTTTCTTT. Translating it yields CATTALGNTEAFF.

The V call is TRBV7-9, the J call TRBJ1-5; no clear D gene. The length of the CDR3 is 13 residues. The V end lost 4 bases, the J end lost 0 bases, and 4 bases lay between the germline ends. CDR1 and CDR2 (germline): SEHNR, FQNEAQ (reference sequence). In DNA, the CDR3 is TGTGCCAGCAGCTATTATAGCAATCAGCCCCAGCATTTT. As protein: CASSYYSNQPQHF.

The rearrangement joins TRBV7-6 to TRBJ2-3; D is perhaps TRBD1 (6 bases). From germline, CDR1 is SGHVS and CDR2 FNYEAQ. This CDR3 has 16 residues. The germline V and J ends were trimmed by 5 bases and 2 bases, with 17 bases remaining between them. The CDR3 DNA is TGTGCCAGCAGCCTCCAGGGGATTGCTTACACAGATACGCAGTATTTT. This encodes CASSLQGIAYTDTQYF. Full variable domain (missing parts from reference TRBV7-6 and TRBJ2-3): GAGVSQSPRYKVTKRGQDVALRCDPISGHVSLYWYRQALGQGPEFLTYFNYEAQQDKSGLPNDRFSAERPEGSISTLTIQRTEQRDSAMYRCASSLQGIAYTDTQYFGPGTRLTVL.

The rearrangement links TRBV4-3 to TRBJ1-5; D ambiguous. The germline V gene encodes CDR1 LGHNA and CDR2 YSLEER. Trimming shortened V by 0 bases and J by 7 bases, and 7 bases separated the two germline ends. The CDR3 contains 13 residues. CDR3 residues: CASSQDREQPQHF. The DNA for the CDR3 is TGCGCCAGCAGCCAAGACCGAGAGCAGCCCCAGCATTTT.

The chain joins TRBV9 to TRBJ2-3; 8 positions match TRBD1. With V trimmed by 4 bases and J by 3 bases, 7 bases remained unmatched. CDR1 and CDR2 (germline): SGDLS, YYNGEE. The CDR3 loop spans 15 amino acids. CDR3 DNA: TGTGCCAGCAGCCCCCACAGGGGGAAGACAGATACGCAGTATTTT. This sequence encodes CASSPHRGKTDTQYF. The full variable domain, in which reference TRBV9 and TRBJ2-3 provide the parts outside the CDR3, is DSGVTQTPKHLITATGQRVTLRCSPRSGDLSVYWYQQSLDQGLQFLIQYYNGEERAKGNILERFSAQQFPDLHSELNLSSLELGDSALYFCASSPHRGKTDTQYFGPGTRLTVL.

The CDR3 region is CAWSSSGGLMDTQYF. The CDR3 DNA reads as TGTGCCTGGAGTAGCAGCGGGGGCCTCATGGATACGCAGTATTTT. The chain joins TRBV30 to TRBJ2-3; 8 bases are shared with TRBD2. V lost 2 bases to trimming and J lost 6 bases; unmatched junction nucleotides: 10. Germline lookup yields CDR1 GTSNPN and CDR2 SVGIG (reference sequence). This CDR3 has 15 residues.

The V gene is TRBV27, the J gene TRBJ2-5; perhaps D is TRBD1 or TRBD2 (5 bases each). CDR1 and CDR2 from the germline V gene are MNHEY and SMNVEV (reference sequence). The CDR3 is 15 residues long. Trimming took 7 bases from V and 5 from J, leaving 20 bases between them. The CDR3 sequence: CASNPHGGRWETQYF. The DNA for the CDR3 is TGTGCCAGCAACCCCCATGGGGGTCGGTGGGAGACCCAGTACTTC.